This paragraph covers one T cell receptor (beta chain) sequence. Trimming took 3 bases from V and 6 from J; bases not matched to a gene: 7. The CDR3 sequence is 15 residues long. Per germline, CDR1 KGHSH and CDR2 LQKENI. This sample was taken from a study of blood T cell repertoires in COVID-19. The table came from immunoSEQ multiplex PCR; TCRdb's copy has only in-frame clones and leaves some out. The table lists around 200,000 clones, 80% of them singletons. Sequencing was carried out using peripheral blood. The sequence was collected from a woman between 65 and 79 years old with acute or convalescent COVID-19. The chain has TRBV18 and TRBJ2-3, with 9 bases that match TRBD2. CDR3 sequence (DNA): TGTGCCAGCTCACCGCTAGGTAGCGGGAGCGATACGCAGTATTTT. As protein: CASSPLGSGSDTQYF.